This T cell receptor (beta chain) was observed in a study of blood T cell repertoires in COVID-19. CDR3 length: 18 residues. CDR1 LNHNV and CDR2 YYDKDF come from the germline V gene (reference sequence). V was clipped by 0 bases and J by 4 bases; unmatched bases: 8. Original methodology: Reference gene primer amplification in the assay estimated nucleated cell counts. TCRdb's table, derived via immunoSEQ multiplex PCR, lists solely in-frame clones and lacks some. V and J calls and clone size are copied from that table; D and trimming were computed from the DNA. The sample yields 200,000 or so clones, roughly 80% seen once.

The sample consisted of peripheral blood. This clonotype was sampled from a human donor in a cohort sampled during active COVID-19. This chain links TRBV15 with TRBJ2-6; 8 bases line up with TRBD1. The CDR3 here is CATSRERWTGTGANVLTF. The CDR3 DNA reads as TGTGCCACCAGCAGAGAGAGGTGGACAGGGACCGGGGCCAACGTCCTGACTTTC.